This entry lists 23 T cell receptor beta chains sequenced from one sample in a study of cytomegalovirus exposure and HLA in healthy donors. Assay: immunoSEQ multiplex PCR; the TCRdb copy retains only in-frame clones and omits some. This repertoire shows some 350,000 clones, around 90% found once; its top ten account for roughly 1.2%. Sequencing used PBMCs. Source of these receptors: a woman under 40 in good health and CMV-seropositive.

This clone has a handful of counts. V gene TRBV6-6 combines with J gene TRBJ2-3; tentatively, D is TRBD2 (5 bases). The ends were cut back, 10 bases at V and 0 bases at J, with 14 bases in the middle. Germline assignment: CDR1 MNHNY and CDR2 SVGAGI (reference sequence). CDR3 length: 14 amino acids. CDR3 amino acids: CATVSGPSTDTQYF. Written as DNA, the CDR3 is TGTGCCACCGTAAGCGGACCCAGCACAGATACGCAGTATTTT.

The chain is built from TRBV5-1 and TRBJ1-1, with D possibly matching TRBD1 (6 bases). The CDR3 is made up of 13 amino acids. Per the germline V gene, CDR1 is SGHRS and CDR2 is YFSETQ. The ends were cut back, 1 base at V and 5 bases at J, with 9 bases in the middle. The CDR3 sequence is CASSLLGATEAFF. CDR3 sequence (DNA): TGCGCCAGCAGCTTGCTGGGGGCGACTGAAGCTTTCTTT. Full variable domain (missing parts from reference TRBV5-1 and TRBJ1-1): KAGVTQTPRYLIKTRGQQVTLSCSPISGHRSVSWYQQTPGQGLQFLFEYFSETQRNKGNFPGRFSGRQFSNSRSEMNVSTLELGDSALYLCASSLLGATEAFFGQGTRLTVV.

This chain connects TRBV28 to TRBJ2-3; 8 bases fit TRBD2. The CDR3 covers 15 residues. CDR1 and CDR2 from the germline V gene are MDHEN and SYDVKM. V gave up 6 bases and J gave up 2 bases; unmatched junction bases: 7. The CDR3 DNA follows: TGTGCCAGCAGGGGTAGCGGGGACTACACAGATACGCAGTATTTT. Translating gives CASRGSGDYTDTQYF.

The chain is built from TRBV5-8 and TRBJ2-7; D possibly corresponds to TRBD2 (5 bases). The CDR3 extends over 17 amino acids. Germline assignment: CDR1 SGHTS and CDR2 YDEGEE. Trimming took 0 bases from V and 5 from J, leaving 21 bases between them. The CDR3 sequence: CASSLELRAEGVDEQYF. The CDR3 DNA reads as TGTGCCAGCAGCTTGGAGCTGCGGGCCGAGGGTGTAGACGAGCAGTACTTC.

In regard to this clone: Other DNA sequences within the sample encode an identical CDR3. CDR3 sequence: CASSVTGTYEQYF. The CDR3, as DNA: TGTGCCAGCAGCGTCACCGGGACCTACGAGCAGTACTTC. The gene calls are TRBV2 and TRBJ2-7; weak D call: TRBD2 (5 bases). V shed 6 bases and J shed 2 bases, with 11 bases lying between them. CDR1 SNHLY and CDR2 FYNNEI come from the germline V gene. The CDR3 spans 13 residues.

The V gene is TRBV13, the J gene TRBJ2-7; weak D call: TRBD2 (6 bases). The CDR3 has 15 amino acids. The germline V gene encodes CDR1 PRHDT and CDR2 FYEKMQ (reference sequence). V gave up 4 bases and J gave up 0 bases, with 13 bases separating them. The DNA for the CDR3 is TGTGCCAGCAGCTCCTCCAGGACTATCTCCTACGAGCAGTACTTC. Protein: CASSSSRTISYEQYF.

The CDR3 loop reads CASSLPRGLYNEQFF. As DNA, the CDR3 is TGTGCCAGCAGCTTACCCCGGGGACTTTACAATGAGCAGTTCTTC. J is TRBJ2-1 and V is TRBV11-2, with a weak D call TRBD2 (6 bases). Per the germline V gene, CDR1 is SGHAT and CDR2 is FQNNGV. The CDR3 runs to 15 residues. V shed 2 bases and J shed 4 bases, with 12 bases lying between them.

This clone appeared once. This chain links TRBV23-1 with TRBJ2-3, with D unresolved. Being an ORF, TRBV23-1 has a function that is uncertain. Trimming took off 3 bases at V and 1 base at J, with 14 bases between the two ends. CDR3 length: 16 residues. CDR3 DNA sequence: TGCGCCAGCAGTCATCCGGGCCAAGAAGGCACAGATACGCAGTATTTT. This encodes CASSHPGQEGTDTQYF.

In DNA, the CDR3 is TGTGCCAGCAGCCAAGGAGACAGGGTGAATTCACCCCTCCACTTT. Translation: CASSQGDRVNSPLHF. The rearrangement uses TRBV4-2 and TRBJ1-6, with TRBD1 identical over 7 bases. After removal of 1 base from V and 7 bases from J, the junction contained 4 bases not matched to a gene. The CDR3 is 15 amino acids. Germline V gene data show CDR1 as LGHNA and CDR2 as YNFKEQ.

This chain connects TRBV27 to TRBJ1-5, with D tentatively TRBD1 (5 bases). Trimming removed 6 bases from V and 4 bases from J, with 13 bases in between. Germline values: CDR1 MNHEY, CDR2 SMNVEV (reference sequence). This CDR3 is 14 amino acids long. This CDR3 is CASSGWGVNQPQHF. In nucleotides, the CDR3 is TGTGCCAGCAGCGGGTGGGGGGTTAATCAGCCCCAGCATTTT.

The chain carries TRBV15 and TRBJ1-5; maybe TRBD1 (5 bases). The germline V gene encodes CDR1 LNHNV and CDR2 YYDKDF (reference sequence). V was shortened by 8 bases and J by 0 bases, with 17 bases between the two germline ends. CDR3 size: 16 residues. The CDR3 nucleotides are TGTGCCACCGCCGACAGAGGAACTTATAGCAATCAGCCCCAGCATTTT. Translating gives CATADRGTYSNQPQHF.

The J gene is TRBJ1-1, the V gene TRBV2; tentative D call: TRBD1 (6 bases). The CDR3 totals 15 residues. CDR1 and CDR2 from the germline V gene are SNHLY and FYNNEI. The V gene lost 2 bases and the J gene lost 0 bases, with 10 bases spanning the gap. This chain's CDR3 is CASSERGDMNTEAFF. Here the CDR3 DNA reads TGTGCCAGCAGTGAAAGGGGGGACATGAACACTGAAGCTTTCTTT.

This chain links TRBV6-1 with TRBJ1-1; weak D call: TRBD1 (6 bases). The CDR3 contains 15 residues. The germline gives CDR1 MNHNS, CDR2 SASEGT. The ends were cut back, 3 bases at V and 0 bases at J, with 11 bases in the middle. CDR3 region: CASSENRVMNTEAFF. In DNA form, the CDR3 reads TGTGCCAGCAGTGAGAACAGGGTCATGAACACTGAAGCTTTCTTT.

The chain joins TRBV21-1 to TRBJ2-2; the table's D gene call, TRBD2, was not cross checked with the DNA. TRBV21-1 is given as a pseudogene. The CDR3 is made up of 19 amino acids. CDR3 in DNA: TGTGCCAGCAGCACTGGACTAGCGGGGACTAGTGAGAACACCGGGGAGCTGTTTTTT. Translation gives CASSTGLAGTSENTGELFF.

The CDR3 nucleotides read TGCAGCGCTTTAGGACTAGCGGGAGGTAATGAGCAGTTCTTC. The encoded protein is CSALGLAGGNEQFF. The V call is TRBV29-1, the J call TRBJ2-1; 14 bases align to TRBD2. This CDR3 contains 14 residues. CDR1 and CDR2 (germline): SQVTM, ANQGSEA. V shed 7 bases and J 7 bases; nucleotides not matched to a gene: 6.

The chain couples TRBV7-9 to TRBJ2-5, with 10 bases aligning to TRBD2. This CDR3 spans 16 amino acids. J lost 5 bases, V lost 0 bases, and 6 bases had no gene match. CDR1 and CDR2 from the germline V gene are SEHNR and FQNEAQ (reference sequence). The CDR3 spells CASSLAASGRGETQYF. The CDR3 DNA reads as TGTGCCAGCAGCTTAGCCGCTAGCGGGAGAGGTGAGACCCAGTACTTC.

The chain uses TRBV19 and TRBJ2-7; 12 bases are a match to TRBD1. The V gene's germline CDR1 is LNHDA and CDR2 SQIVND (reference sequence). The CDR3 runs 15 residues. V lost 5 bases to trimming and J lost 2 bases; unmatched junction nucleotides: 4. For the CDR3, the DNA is TGTGCCAGTAGTTTCGGGACAGGGGGCCCCTACGAGCAGTACTTC. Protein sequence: CASSFGTGGPYEQYF.

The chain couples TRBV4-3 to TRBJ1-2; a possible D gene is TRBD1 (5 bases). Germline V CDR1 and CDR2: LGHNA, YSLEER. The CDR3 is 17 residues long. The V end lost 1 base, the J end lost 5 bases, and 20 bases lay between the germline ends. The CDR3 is CASSQVRASPGGYGYTF. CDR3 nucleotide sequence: TGCGCCAGCAGCCAAGTGAGGGCCTCACCCGGGGGGTATGGCTACACCTTC.

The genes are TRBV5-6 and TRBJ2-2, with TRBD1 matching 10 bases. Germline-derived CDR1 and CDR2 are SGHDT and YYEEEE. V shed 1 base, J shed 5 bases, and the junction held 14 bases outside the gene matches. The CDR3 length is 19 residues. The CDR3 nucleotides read TGTGCCAGCAGCTTGATGACGACAGGGGGCGCCGGGTGGACCGGGGAGCTGTTTTTT. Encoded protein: CASSLMTTGGAGWTGELFF.

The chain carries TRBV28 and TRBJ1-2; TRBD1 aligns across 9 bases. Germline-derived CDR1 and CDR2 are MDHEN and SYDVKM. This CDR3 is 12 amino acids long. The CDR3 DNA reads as TGTGGCACAGGGGGCGCGTACTATGGCTACACCTTC. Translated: CGTGGAYYGYTF.

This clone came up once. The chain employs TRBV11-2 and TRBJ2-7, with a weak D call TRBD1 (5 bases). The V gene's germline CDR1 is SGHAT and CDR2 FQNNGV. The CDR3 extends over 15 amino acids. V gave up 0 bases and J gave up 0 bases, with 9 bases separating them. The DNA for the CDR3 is TGTGCCAGCAGCTTAGAGAACGGACACTCCTACGAGCAGTACTTC. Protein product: CASSLENGHSYEQYF. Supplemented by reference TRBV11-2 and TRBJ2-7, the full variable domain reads EAGVAQSPRYKIIEKRQSVAFWCNPISGHATLYWYQQILGQGPKLLIQFQNNGVVDDSQLPKDRFSAERLKGVDSTLKIQPAKLEDSAVYLCASSLENGHSYEQYFGPGTRLTVT.

This CDR3 is CASSSGTPPYEQYF. In nucleotides, the CDR3 is TGTGCCAGCAGTTCGGGGACACCACCCTACGAGCAGTACTTC. V is TRBV6-5 and J is TRBJ2-7; TRBD1 is a possible D gene (6 bases). V was clipped by 4 bases and J by 2 bases, with 12 bases between them. The CDR3 is made up of 14 amino acids. Germline V gene data show CDR1 as MNHEY and CDR2 as SVGAGI.

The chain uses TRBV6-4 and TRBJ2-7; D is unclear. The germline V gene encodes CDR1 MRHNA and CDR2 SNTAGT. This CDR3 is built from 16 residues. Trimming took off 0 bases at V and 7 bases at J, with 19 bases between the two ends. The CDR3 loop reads CASSDSRSGVHWEQYF. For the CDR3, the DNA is TGTGCCAGCAGTGACTCGAGGTCAGGCGTACACTGGGAGCAGTACTTC.